Below, 27 T cell receptor beta chains from the same sample are listed, as sequenced in a study of early stage breast cancer tumors. Data came from immunoSEQ multiplex PCR; TCRdb stores just in-frame clones and leaves some out. The sample lists fewer than 30,000 clones, 75% to 90% seen once, with about an eighth in the top ten. The sample was blood. The receptors were gathered from a person in their sixties with breast cancer.

The chain uses TRBV2 and TRBJ2-2; D remains unclear. The CDR3 contains 14 residues. V lost 3 bases to trimming and J lost 5 bases, with 10 bases between them. Germline CDR1 SNHLY, CDR2 FYNNEI. This CDR3 is CASSEVRVTGELFF. DNA of the CDR3: TGTGCCAGCAGTGAGGTTCGGGTAACCGGGGAGCTGTTTTTT. Complete variable domain (other parts from reference TRBV2 and TRBJ2-2): EPEVTQTPSHQVTQMGQEVILRCVPISNHLYFYWYRQILGQKVEFLVSFYNNEISEKSEIFDDQFSVERPDGSNFTLKIRSTKLEDSAMYFCASSEVRVTGELFFGEGSRLTVL.

The chain combines TRBV28 with TRBJ1-5; 7 bases agree with TRBD1. The CDR3 spans 14 residues. Germline V lookup: CDR1 MDHEN, CDR2 SYDVKM. V gave up 5 bases and J gave up 4 bases; unmatched junction bases: 5. CDR3 residues: CASSDRAKNQPQHF. CDR3 DNA: TGTGCCAGCAGTGACAGGGCAAAAAATCAGCCCCAGCATTTT.

The chain couples TRBV7-8 to TRBJ2-4; TRBD1 matches 9 bases. V shed 3 bases and J 3 bases; nucleotides not matched to a gene: 6. CDR1 SGHVS and CDR2 FQNEAQ come from the germline V gene. CDR3 length equals 16 residues. The CDR3 DNA reads TGTGCCAGCAGCTTGGGACAGGGAAGTAGCAAAAACATTCAGTACTTC. This gives the protein CASSLGQGSSKNIQYF.

This rearrangement joins TRBV9 to TRBJ1-5, with TRBD1 matching over 7 bases. V trimming: 0 bases; J trimming: 5 bases; junction bases outside the gene matches: 8. CDR1 is SGDLS and CDR2 is YYNGEE in the germline V gene. This CDR3 has 16 amino acids. The CDR3 DNA is TGTGCCAGCAGCGTAGGCACGGGTCAGGGGGATCAGCCCCAGCATTTT. The encoded protein is CASSVGTGQGDQPQHF.

The V gene is TRBV5-4, the J gene TRBJ1-1; D is ambiguous. Germline-derived CDR1 and CDR2 are SGHNT and YYREEE (reference sequence). The V end was cut by 1 base, the J end by 8 bases, with 6 bases between. The CDR3 consists of 11 residues. In DNA form, the CDR3 reads TGTGCCAGCAGCTTGATGGAGGAAGCTTTCTTT. This gives the protein CASSLMEEAFF.

This chain joins TRBV14 and TRBJ1-1; D is unclear. The CDR3 length is 14 residues. CDR1 is SGHDN and CDR2 is FVKESK in the germline V gene. V was clipped by 0 bases and J by 5 bases, with 10 bases between them. The CDR3 protein is CASSQDQDRTEAFF. The CDR3 DNA sequence: TGTGCCAGCAGCCAAGACCAGGATCGGACTGAAGCTTTCTTT.

This chain connects TRBV19 to TRBJ2-6; D gene ambiguous. CDR3 size: 13 residues. Germline V gives CDR1 LNHDA, CDR2 SQIVND (reference sequence). Trimming took 9 bases from V and 5 from J, leaving 11 bases between them. The CDR3 protein is CASCPSWANVLTF. The DNA for the CDR3 is TGTGCCAGCTGCCCCAGTTGGGCCAACGTCCTGACTTTC.

CDR3 residues: CASSPTVRVSGANVLTF. The CDR3 coding sequence is TGCGCCAGCAGTCCGACAGTCCGAGTTTCTGGGGCCAACGTCCTGACTTTC. This chain links TRBV4-3 with TRBJ2-6; D possibly corresponds to TRBD1 (5 bases). In germline, CDR1 is LGHNA, CDR2 YSLEER. V shed 6 bases and J shed 1 base, with 16 bases lying between them. This CDR3 spans 17 amino acids.

In this sample, this clone turned up a few times. The rearrangement uses TRBV29-1 and TRBJ1-1, with D unresolved. V lost 7 bases, J lost 2 bases, and 17 bases lay in between. The CDR3 is 14 amino acids. Germline CDR1 SQVTM, CDR2 ANQGSEA. The CDR3 loop is CSAPGLRANTEAFF. The CDR3 DNA reads TGCAGCGCCCCCGGACTGAGGGCAAACACTGAAGCTTTCTTT.

This rearrangement joins TRBV15 to TRBJ2-3, with 13 bases identical to TRBD2. Trimming cost V 3 bases and J 5 bases; bases outside gene matches: 8. The CDR3 covers 17 residues. CDR1 and CDR2 from the germline V gene are LNHNV and YYDKDF (reference sequence). The CDR3 nucleotides are TGTGCCACCAGCAGGGGCGGGACTAGCGGGAATATAGATACGCAGTATTTT. Protein: CATSRGGTSGNIDTQYF.

This chain links TRBV10-3 with TRBJ1-5, with 7 bases identical to TRBD1. Trimming removed 1 base from V and 4 bases from J; junction bases left unmatched: 4. Germline V lookup: CDR1 ENHRY, CDR2 SYGVKD. CDR3 length: 15 amino acids. CDR3 sequence reads: CAISEFGQVNQPQHF. The CDR3 nucleotides read TGTGCCATCAGTGAGTTCGGACAGGTGAATCAGCCCCAGCATTTT.

V is TRBV6-6 and J is TRBJ2-7; D is unclear. CDR1 is MNHNY, CDR2 SVGAGI, per germline (reference sequence). CDR3 length equals 12 residues. V was trimmed by 4 bases and J by 4 bases, leaving 8 bases between them. In DNA form, the CDR3 reads TGTGCCAGCAGTTCCCGTCTGTACGAGCAGTACTTC. It translates to CASSSRLYEQYF.

This chain joins TRBV5-4 and TRBJ1-2; D remains unclear. This CDR3 is 13 amino acids long. Per the germline V gene, CDR1 is SGHNT and CDR2 is YYREEE (reference sequence). V lost 6 bases and J lost 5, with 14 bases in between. This chain's CDR3 is CASKETEAYGYTF. In DNA form, the CDR3 reads TGTGCCAGCAAGGAGACCGAAGCGTATGGCTACACCTTC. The full variable domain, with the rest looked up from reference TRBV5-4 and TRBJ1-2, is ETGVTQSPTHLIKTRGQQVTLRCSSQSGHNTVSWYQQALGQGPQFIFQYYREEENGRGNFPPRFSGLQFPNYSSELNVNALELDDSALYLCASKETEAYGYTFGSGTRLTVV.

This clone came up once. The chain carries TRBV6-5 and TRBJ2-3; 8 nucleotides agree with TRBD2. V lost 4 bases, J lost 7 bases, and 7 bases stayed unmatched. The germline V gene encodes CDR1 MNHEY and CDR2 SVGAGI. The CDR3 loop spans 14 amino acids. The CDR3 protein is CASSSTAGAYTQYF. The CDR3 DNA follows: TGTGCCAGCAGTTCGACAGCGGGAGCTTATACGCAGTATTTT.

By its share, this clone is medium-sized. The chain is built from TRBV27 and TRBJ2-1, with a weak D call TRBD2 (6 bases). The germline gives CDR1 MNHEY, CDR2 SMNVEV (reference sequence). This CDR3 region has 15 residues. Trimming stripped 5 bases from V and 3 bases from J, with 14 bases between. CDR3 nucleotide sequence: TGTGCCAGCAGTCCCCGGTGGCGGGGCTACAATGAGCAGTTCTTC. Residues: CASSPRWRGYNEQFF.

The rearrangement uses TRBV25-1 and TRBJ2-6; TRBD1 matches 11 bases. Trimming at V came to 6 bases and at J to 1 base, leaving 2 bases not matched to a gene. Germline CDR1 reads MGHDK; CDR2 reads SYGVNS. The CDR3 has 16 amino acids. The CDR3 protein is CASSRDRGSGANVLTF. CDR3 bases: TGTGCCAGCAGCCGGGACAGGGGGTCTGGGGCCAACGTCCTGACTTTC.

V is TRBV30 and J is TRBJ2-2, with TRBD1 matching over 7 bases. V was pared by 0 bases and J by 7 bases, with 5 bases of the junction left unmatched. The germline V gene encodes CDR1 GTSNPN and CDR2 SVGIG (reference sequence). This CDR3 has 14 residues. This CDR3 is CAWSVGGRIGELFF. In DNA form, the CDR3 reads TGTGCCTGGAGTGTAGGGGGCCGGATCGGGGAGCTGTTTTTT. Based on the CDR3 plus reference TRBV30 and TRBJ2-2, the full variable domain is SQTIHQWPATLVQPVGSPLSLECTVEGTSNPNLYWYRQAAGRGLQLLFYSVGIGQISSEVPQNLSASRPQDRQFILSSKKLLLSDSGFYLCAWSVGGRIGELFFGEGSRLTVL.

The chain couples TRBV5-4 to TRBJ2-7; maybe TRBD1 (6 bases). Germline lookup yields CDR1 SGHNT and CDR2 YYREEE (reference sequence). Deletions cut 1 base from V and 2 bases from J, with 16 bases between. The CDR3 totals 16 residues. The CDR3 DNA follows: TGTGCCAGCAGCTTGCCCGGGACACCGGCGACCTACGAGCAGTACTTC. Its protein is CASSLPGTPATYEQYF. Filled out from reference TRBV5-4 and TRBJ2-7, the complete variable domain reads ETGVTQSPTHLIKTRGQQVTLRCSSQSGHNTVSWYQQALGQGPQFIFQYYREEENGRGNFPPRFSGLQFPNYSSELNVNALELDDSALYLCASSLPGTPATYEQYFGPGTRLTVT.

The J gene is TRBJ2-7, the V gene TRBV15; TRBD2 aligns across 10 bases. The germline CDR1 and CDR2 sequences are LNHNV and YYDKDF (reference sequence). The length of the CDR3 is 17 residues. The trim removed 0 bases at V and 7 bases at J, leaving 12 bases unmatched. The CDR3 nucleotides read TGTGCCACCAGCAGAGACGCTGGGACTAGCGCCACTCGGGAGCAGTACTTC. Translation: CATSRDAGTSATREQYF.

This clone came up once. The rearrangement links TRBV10-3 to TRBJ2-7; D gene uncertain. Per germline, CDR1 ENHRY and CDR2 SYGVKD. The V end lost 8 bases, the J end lost 7 bases, and 12 bases lay between the germline ends. This CDR3 is 11 amino acids long. CDR3 nucleotide sequence: TGTGCCATCTCCTCGGGTTGGGAGCAGTACTTC. Translating gives CAISSGWEQYF.

This clone has just a few counts. The chain joins TRBV18 to TRBJ1-2; unclear D gene. The ends were cut back, 6 bases at V and 0 bases at J, with 8 bases in the middle. Germline values: CDR1 KGHSH, CDR2 LQKENI. The CDR3 loop spans 13 amino acids. The CDR3 nucleotides are TGTGCCAGCTCCACCAACTCTAACTATGGCTACACCTTC. Translation gives CASSTNSNYGYTF.

The J gene is TRBJ2-7, the V gene TRBV6-5, with a possible D match to TRBD1 (8 bases). With 5 bases removed from V and 6 bases from J, the gap between germline ends came to 17 bases. The CDR3 extends over 14 amino acids. The germline gives CDR1 MNHEY, CDR2 SVGAGI. The chain's CDR3 is CASSRSGTGIEQYF. The CDR3 DNA is TGTGCCAGCAGTCGAAGCGGGACAGGTATCGAGCAGTACTTC.

The gene calls are TRBV19 and TRBJ1-1; the D gene is possibly TRBD1 (6 bases). V gave up 9 bases and J gave up 1 base, with 12 bases separating them. Germline V lookup: CDR1 LNHDA, CDR2 SQIVND (reference sequence). CDR3 length: 13 amino acids. The CDR3 DNA sequence: TGTGCCAGCCTCCGGGGGGCGAACACTGAAGCTTTCTTT. It yields the protein CASLRGANTEAFF. Variable domain in full (rest from reference TRBV19 and TRBJ1-1): DGGITQSPKYLFRKEGQNVTLSCEQNLNHDAMYWYRQDPGQGLRLIYYSQIVNDFQKGDIAEGYSVSREKKESFPLTVTSAQKNPTAFYLCASLRGANTEAFFGQGTRLTVV.

The chain is built from TRBV28 and TRBJ2-2; the match to TRBD1 covers 8 bases. Per the germline V gene, CDR1 is MDHEN and CDR2 is SYDVKM. CDR3 size: 16 residues. The J segment lost 0 bases and the V segment lost 6 bases, leaving 6 bases of the junction unmatched. CDR3 loop: CASRRPRGPNTGELFF. For the CDR3, the DNA is TGTGCCAGCAGGCGACCCAGGGGGCCGAACACCGGGGAGCTGTTTTTT.

V gene TRBV7-3 combines with J gene TRBJ1-1; 10 bases are shared with TRBD1. CDR3 size: 12 residues. Trimming cost V 5 bases and J 11 bases; bases outside gene matches: 5. Germline CDR1 and CDR2: SGHTA and FQGTGA. This CDR3 is CASSKGQGVAFF. The CDR3 nucleotides are TGTGCCAGCAGCAAAGGACAGGGGGTTGCTTTCTTT.

The chain has TRBV30 and TRBJ1-2; 8 nucleotides agree with TRBD1. This CDR3 spans 13 amino acids. Germline CDR1 is GTSNPN and CDR2 is SVGIG (reference sequence). Trimming at V came to 4 bases and at J to 6 bases, leaving 7 bases not matched to a gene. CDR3 sequence reads: CAWIRGQGDGYTF. Written as DNA, the CDR3 is TGTGCCTGGATACGCGGACAGGGAGATGGCTACACCTTC.

The table lists this clone with a count of one. V is TRBV29-1 and J is TRBJ2-3; D is perhaps TRBD2 (6 bases). Germline V gene data show CDR1 as SQVTM and CDR2 as ANQGSEA. Trimming removed 4 bases at V and 2 bases at J, with 19 bases between. There are 16 residues in the CDR3. The CDR3 DNA reads TGCAGCGTTGTAGGAGCGGAGGGGTTCCACACAGATACGCAGTATTTT. It is translated as CSVVGAEGFHTDTQYF.